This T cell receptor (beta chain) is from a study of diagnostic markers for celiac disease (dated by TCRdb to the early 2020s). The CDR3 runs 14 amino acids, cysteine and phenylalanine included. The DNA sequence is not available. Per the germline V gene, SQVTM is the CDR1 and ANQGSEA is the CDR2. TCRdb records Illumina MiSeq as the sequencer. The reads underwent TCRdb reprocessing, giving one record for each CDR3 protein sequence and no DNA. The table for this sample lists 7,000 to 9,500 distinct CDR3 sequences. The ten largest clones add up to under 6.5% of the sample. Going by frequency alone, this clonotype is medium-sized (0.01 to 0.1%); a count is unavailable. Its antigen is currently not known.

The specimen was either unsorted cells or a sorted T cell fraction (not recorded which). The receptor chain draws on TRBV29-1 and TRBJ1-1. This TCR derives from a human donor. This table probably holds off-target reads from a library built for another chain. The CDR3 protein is CSVEDSVGKREAFF.